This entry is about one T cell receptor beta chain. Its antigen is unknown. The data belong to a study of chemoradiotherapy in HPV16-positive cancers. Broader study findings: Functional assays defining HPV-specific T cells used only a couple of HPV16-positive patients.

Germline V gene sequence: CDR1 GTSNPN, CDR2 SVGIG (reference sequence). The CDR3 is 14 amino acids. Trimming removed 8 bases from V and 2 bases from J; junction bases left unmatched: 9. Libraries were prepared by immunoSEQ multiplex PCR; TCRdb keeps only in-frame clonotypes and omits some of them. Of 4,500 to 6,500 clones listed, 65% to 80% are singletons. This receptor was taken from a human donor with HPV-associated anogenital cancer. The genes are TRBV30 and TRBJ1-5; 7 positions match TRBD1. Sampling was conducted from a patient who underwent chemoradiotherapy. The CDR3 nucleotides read TGTGCCCTCGATTTAGGGACAGGCAATCAGCCCCAGCATTTT. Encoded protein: CALDLGTGNQPQHF. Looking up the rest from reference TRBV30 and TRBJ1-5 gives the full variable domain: SQTIHQWPATLVQPVGSPLSLECTVEGTSNPNLYWYRQAAGRGLQLLFYSVGIGQISSEVPQNLSASRPQDRQFILSSKKLLLSDSGFYLCALDLGTGNQPQHFGDGTRLSIL.